One and the same sample provided the 20 T cell receptor beta chains below, sequenced in a study of OX40 agonist ivuxolimab in advanced cancers. Some clones are missing from TCRdb's copy, which holds only in-frame ones; the method was immunoSEQ multiplex PCR. The table lists tens of thousands of clones, about nine tenths of them singletons. The material was CD4+ or CD8+ T cells sorted from blood, obtained in a trial of the OX40 agonist ivuxolimab. These receptors were collected from an adult with an advanced solid tumor such as melanoma, head and neck, liver or kidney cancer.

The chain links TRBV9 to TRBJ1-2; 7 positions match TRBD1. Unmatched junction bases numbered 8, after V lost 5 bases and J lost 4 bases. The V gene's germline CDR1 is SGDLS and CDR2 YYNGEE. This CDR3 has 14 amino acids. The CDR3 nucleotides read TGTGCCAGCAGTGTAAGAGGGGGCGCCTATGGCTACACCTTC. Its translation: CASSVRGGAYGYTF.

This rearrangement joins TRBV28 to TRBJ2-7; 8 bases agree with TRBD1. The CDR3 sequence is 15 residues long. V lost 2 bases and J lost 3; bases outside the gene matches: 6. Germline V lookup: CDR1 MDHEN, CDR2 SYDVKM. CDR3 DNA sequence: TGTGCCAGCAGTTTAAGGGGACAGGCCAGCTACGAGCAGTACTTC. It specifies CASSLRGQASYEQYF.

This clone has a single count. V gene TRBV7-6 combines with J gene TRBJ1-1; D remains unclear. Germline-derived CDR1 and CDR2 are SGHVS and FNYEAQ. V was trimmed by 1 base and J by 2 bases, leaving 8 bases between them. This CDR3 has 14 amino acids. CDR3: CASSLGRTNTEAFF. In nucleotides, the CDR3 is TGTGCCAGCAGCTTAGGGCGGACCAACACTGAAGCTTTCTTT.

The V gene is TRBV18, the J gene TRBJ1-1; maybe TRBD1 (5 bases). The CDR3 sequence is 14 residues long. Germline CDR1 KGHSH, CDR2 LQKENI. V was clipped by 2 bases and J by 0 bases, with 7 bases between them. CDR3 in DNA: TGTGCCAGCTCACCAGACAGATTGAACACTGAAGCTTTCTTT. This gives the protein CASSPDRLNTEAFF.

This clone was counted once. The CDR3 is CASRLGPNQPQHF. In nucleotides, the CDR3 is TGTGCCAGCAGACTTGGACCCAATCAGCCCCAGCATTTT. V and J are TRBV28 and TRBJ1-5; no definite D call. The CDR3 spans 13 residues. Germline loops: CDR1 MDHEN, CDR2 SYDVKM. V gave up 6 bases and J gave up 3 bases, with 9 bases separating them. The whole variable domain, remainder taken from reference TRBV28 and TRBJ1-5, is DVKVTQSSRYLVKRTGEKVFLECVQDMDHENMFWYRQDPGLGLRLIYFSYDVKMKEKGDIPEGYSVSREKKERFSLILESASTNQTSMYLCASRLGPNQPQHFGDGTRLSIL.

The V and J genes are TRBV6-5 and TRBJ2-2; the D gene is possibly TRBD2 (6 bases). Deletions cut 10 bases from V and 6 bases from J, with 21 bases between. CDR1 MNHEY and CDR2 SVGAGI come from the germline V gene. This CDR3 contains 15 residues. The CDR3 is CATRGGGKRSGELFF. Here the CDR3 DNA reads TGTGCCACGCGGGGTGGCGGGAAAAGGTCCGGGGAGCTGTTTTTT.

CDR3 sequence reads: CASSVEGRAGEGSEQYF. The DNA of the CDR3 is TGCGCCAGCAGCGTAGAAGGACGGGCAGGGGAGGGAAGCGAGCAGTACTTC. The chain couples TRBV5-1 to TRBJ2-7, with a possible D match to TRBD2 (7 bases). V lost 4 bases and J 6 bases, leaving 26 bases between the germline ends. This CDR3 region has 17 residues. CDR1 and CDR2 from the germline V gene are SGHRS and YFSETQ. The variable domain in full, with the rest retrieved from reference TRBV5-1 and TRBJ2-7, is KAGVTQTPRYLIKTRGQQVTLSCSPISGHRSVSWYQQTPGQGLQFLFEYFSETQRNKGNFPGRFSGRQFSNSRSEMNVSTLELGDSALYLCASSVEGRAGEGSEQYFGPGTRLTVT.

The gene calls are TRBV18 and TRBJ2-3, with 8 bases lining up with TRBD2. V shed 1 base, J shed 3 bases, and the junction held 6 bases outside the gene matches. CDR3 size: 16 residues. Germline assignment: CDR1 KGHSH and CDR2 LQKENI. CDR3 amino acids: CASSPQSAGGTDTQYF. In DNA form, the CDR3 reads TGTGCCAGCTCACCACAATCGGCGGGAGGTACAGATACGCAGTATTTT.

The rearrangement uses TRBV5-4 and TRBJ1-1, with 8 bases identical to TRBD1. CDR1 is SGHNT, CDR2 YYREEE, per germline (reference sequence). The V gene end was trimmed by 3 bases and the J gene end by 0 bases; junction bases not matched to a gene: 7. CDR3 length equals 16 residues. In DNA, the CDR3 is TGTGCCAGCAGCTCAGGACAGGGTCTTCTGAACACTGAAGCTTTCTTT. This translates into CASSSGQGLLNTEAFF.

V usage is TRBV7-8 and J usage is TRBJ2-5; no reliable D call. Germline V gives CDR1 SGHVS, CDR2 FQNEAQ. The germline V and J ends were trimmed by 6 bases and 0 bases, with 8 bases remaining between them. The CDR3 is 13 amino acids. The CDR3 reads CASSMRHQETQYF. In DNA form, the CDR3 reads TGTGCCAGCAGTATGAGACACCAAGAGACCCAGTACTTC.

The rearrangement links TRBV4-1 to TRBJ1-2; D not certain. The ends were cut back, 1 base at V and 2 bases at J, with 14 bases in the middle. This CDR3 has 16 residues. Germline loops: CDR1 MGHRA, CDR2 YSYEKL. DNA for the CDR3: TGCGCCAGCAGCCAAGGAAGGACTTATACGAACTATGGCTACACCTTC. Protein sequence: CASSQGRTYTNYGYTF.

The rearrangement joins TRBV30 to TRBJ2-6; D is ambiguous. CDR1 and CDR2 from the germline V gene are GTSNPN and SVGIG (reference sequence). Trimming cost V 1 base and J 3 bases, with 4 bases left between them. The CDR3 is 13 amino acids. The CDR3 here is CAWSDGGANVLTF. CDR3 in DNA: TGTGCCTGGAGTGATGGTGGGGCCAACGTCCTGACTTTC.

The chain employs TRBV28 and TRBJ1-1; possible D gene TRBD1, 5 bases. The CDR3 covers 16 residues. Trimming removed 4 bases from V and 1 base from J, with 16 bases in between. Per the germline V gene, CDR1 is MDHEN and CDR2 is SYDVKM. CDR3 sequence reads: CASSSGRSFRNTEAFF. CDR3 nucleotide sequence: TGTGCCAGCAGTTCGGGACGGAGCTTTCGGAACACTGAAGCTTTCTTT.

The chain is built from TRBV30 and TRBJ2-3, with a tentative D call TRBD1 (5 bases). This CDR3 has 14 amino acids. CDR1 GTSNPN and CDR2 SVGIG come from the germline V gene (reference sequence). Trimming took off 6 bases at V and 1 base at J, with 14 bases between the two ends. The DNA for the CDR3 is TGTGCCTGCCCGGAGTCCAGGGGCACAGATACGCAGTATTTT. Translating gives CACPESRGTDTQYF.

The chain has TRBV9 and TRBJ1-2, with D possibly matching TRBD1 (6 bases). This CDR3 is built from 15 residues. V lost 4 bases, J lost 0 bases, and 13 bases lay in between. Germline CDR1 reads SGDLS; CDR2 reads YYNGEE. The CDR3 region is CASSLGTTANYGYTF. Here the CDR3 DNA reads TGTGCCAGCAGCCTAGGGACAACAGCTAACTATGGCTACACCTTC.

The CDR3 coding sequence is TGTGCCAGCAGTTACTCGACAGGGTACTATGGCTACACCTTC. This sequence encodes CASSYSTGYYGYTF. The V gene is TRBV6-5, the J gene TRBJ1-2, with TRBD1 matching 7 bases. Germline CDR1 is MNHEY and CDR2 is SVGAGI. CDR3 length equals 14 residues. Trimming cost V 0 bases and J 3 bases; bases outside gene matches: 1.

This chain connects TRBV2 to TRBJ1-5; D uncertain. Trimming shortened V by 7 bases and J by 0 bases, and 13 bases separated the two germline ends. Germline-derived CDR1 and CDR2 are SNHLY and FYNNEI. This CDR3 contains 15 residues. CDR3 sequence (DNA): TGTGCCAGCATTAGGAGTAAGTATAGCAATCAGCCCCAGCATTTT. Translating it yields CASIRSKYSNQPQHF.

This clone was observed once. The chain couples TRBV10-1 to TRBJ2-7; 8 nucleotides align to TRBD2. The CDR3 spans 13 residues. Germline V gene sequence: CDR1 WNHNN, CDR2 SYGVQD (reference sequence). The V gene end was trimmed by 6 bases and the J gene end by 5 bases; junction bases not matched to a gene: 6. CDR3 amino acids: CASSPAGANEQYF. CDR3 nucleotides: TGCGCCAGCAGCCCAGCGGGAGCGAACGAGCAGTACTTC.

The V gene is TRBV29-1, the J gene TRBJ2-5; tentatively, D is TRBD2 (7 bases). The V gene's germline CDR1 is SQVTM and CDR2 ANQGSEA. The CDR3 covers 12 residues. V was pared by 5 bases and J by 5 bases, with 12 bases between. CDR3 DNA sequence: TGCAGCGTTCGGCGGGGGCCGGAGACCCAGTACTTC. Its protein is CSVRRGPETQYF.

The rearrangement links TRBV30 to TRBJ2-2; D unclear. CDR1 is GTSNPN and CDR2 is SVGIG in the germline V gene (reference sequence). V was trimmed by 4 bases and J by 1 base, leaving 10 bases between them. This CDR3 comprises 14 residues. The CDR3 nucleotides read TGTGCCTGGACCCCCAAATTGAACACCGGGGAGCTGTTTTTT. It codes for CAWTPKLNTGELFF.